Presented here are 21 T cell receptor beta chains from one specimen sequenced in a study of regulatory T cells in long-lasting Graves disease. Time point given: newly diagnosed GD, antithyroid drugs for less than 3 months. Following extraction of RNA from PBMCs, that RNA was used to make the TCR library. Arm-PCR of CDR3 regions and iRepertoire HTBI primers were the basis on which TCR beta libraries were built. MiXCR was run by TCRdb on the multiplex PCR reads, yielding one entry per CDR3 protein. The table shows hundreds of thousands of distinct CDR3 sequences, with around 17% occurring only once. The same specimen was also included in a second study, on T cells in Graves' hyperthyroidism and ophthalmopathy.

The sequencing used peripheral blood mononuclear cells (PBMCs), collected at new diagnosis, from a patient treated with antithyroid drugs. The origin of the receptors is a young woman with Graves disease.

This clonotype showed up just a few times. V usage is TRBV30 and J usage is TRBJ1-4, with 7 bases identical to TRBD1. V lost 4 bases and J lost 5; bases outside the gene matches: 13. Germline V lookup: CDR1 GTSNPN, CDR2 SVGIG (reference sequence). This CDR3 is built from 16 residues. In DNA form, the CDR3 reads TGTGCCTGGAATACCGGTTGGGACAGACAAAATGAAAAACTGTTTTTT. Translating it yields CAWNTGWDRQNEKLFF.

Here the CDR3 DNA reads TGCAGCGTCATGACAGGCCCCACTGAAGCTTTCTTT. This encodes CSVMTGPTEAFF. The rearrangement links TRBV29-1 to TRBJ1-1; D may be TRBD1 (6 bases). The CDR3 runs to 12 residues. V was cut by 6 bases and J by 4 bases, with 12 bases left in between. Germline values: CDR1 SQVTM, CDR2 ANQGSEA.

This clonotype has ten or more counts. The CDR3 here is CASSKQGMTEKLFF. The CDR3 DNA sequence: TGTGCCAGCAGTAAACAGGGGATGACTGAAAAACTGTTTTTT. V usage is TRBV2 and J usage is TRBJ1-4; 7 bases are a match to TRBD1. Per the germline V gene, CDR1 is SNHLY and CDR2 is FYNNEI. The CDR3 spans 14 residues. The junction had 7 bases not matched to a gene; V was cut back by 5 bases and J by 7 bases. The entire variable domain, with the rest obtained from reference TRBV2 and TRBJ1-4, is as follows: EPEVTQTPSHQVTQMGQEVILRCVPISNHLYFYWYRQILGQKVEFLVSFYNNEISEKSEIFDDQFSVERPDGSNFTLKIRSTKLEDSAMYFCASSKQGMTEKLFFGSGTQLSVL.

Here the CDR3 DNA reads TGTGCCAGCACCCGACAGGGATTCTCTGGAAACACCATATATTTT. This sequence encodes CASTRQGFSGNTIYF. This rearrangement joins TRBV28 to TRBJ1-3, with 7 bases matching TRBD1. Germline CDR1 MDHEN, CDR2 SYDVKM. The ends lost 7 bases at V and 0 bases at J; junction bases unmatched: 6. The CDR3 is made up of 15 amino acids.

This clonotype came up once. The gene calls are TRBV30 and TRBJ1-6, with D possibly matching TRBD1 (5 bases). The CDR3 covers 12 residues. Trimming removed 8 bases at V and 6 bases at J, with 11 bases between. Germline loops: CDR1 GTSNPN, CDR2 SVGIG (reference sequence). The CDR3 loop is CAGQTVNSPLHF. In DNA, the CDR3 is TGTGCCGGGCAGACAGTTAATTCACCCCTCCACTTT. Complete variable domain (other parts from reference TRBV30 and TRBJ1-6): SQTIHQWPATLVQPVGSPLSLECTVEGTSNPNLYWYRQAAGRGLQLLFYSVGIGQISSEVPQNLSASRPQDRQFILSSKKLLLSDSGFYLCAGQTVNSPLHFGNGTRLTVT.

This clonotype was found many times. The CDR3 loop is CASSGTGSMNTEAFF. In DNA, the CDR3 is TGTGCCAGCAGCGGGACAGGATCGATGAACACTGAAGCTTTCTTT. The V call is TRBV2, the J call TRBJ1-1; 8 bases are shared with TRBD1. CDR1 is SNHLY, CDR2 FYNNEI, per germline. V was pared by 6 bases and J by 0 bases, with 6 bases of the junction left unmatched. The CDR3 length is 15 residues. Filled out from reference TRBV2 and TRBJ1-1, the complete variable domain reads EPEVTQTPSHQVTQMGQEVILRCVPISNHLYFYWYRQILGQKVEFLVSFYNNEISEKSEIFDDQFSVERPDGSNFTLKIRSTKLEDSAMYFCASSGTGSMNTEAFFGQGTRLTVV.

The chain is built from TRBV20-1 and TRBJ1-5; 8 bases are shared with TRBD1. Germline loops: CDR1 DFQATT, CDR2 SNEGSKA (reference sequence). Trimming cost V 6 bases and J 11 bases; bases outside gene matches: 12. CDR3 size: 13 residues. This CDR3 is CSAGPTGGSAQHF. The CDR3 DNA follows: TGCAGTGCAGGCCCAACAGGGGGATCGGCCCAGCATTTT.

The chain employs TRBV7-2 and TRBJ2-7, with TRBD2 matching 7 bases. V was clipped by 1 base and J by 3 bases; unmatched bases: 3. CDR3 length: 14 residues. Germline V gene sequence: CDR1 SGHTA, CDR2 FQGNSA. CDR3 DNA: TGTGCCAGCAGCTTAGTGCGGGAGAACTACGAGCAGTACTTC. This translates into CASSLVRENYEQYF.

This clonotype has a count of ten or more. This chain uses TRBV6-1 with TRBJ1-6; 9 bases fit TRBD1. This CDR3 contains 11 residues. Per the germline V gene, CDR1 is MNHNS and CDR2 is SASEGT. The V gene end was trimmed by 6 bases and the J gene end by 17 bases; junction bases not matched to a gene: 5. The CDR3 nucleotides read TGTGCCAGCAGGAACCGGGACAGGGTCCACTTT. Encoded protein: CASRNRDRVHF.

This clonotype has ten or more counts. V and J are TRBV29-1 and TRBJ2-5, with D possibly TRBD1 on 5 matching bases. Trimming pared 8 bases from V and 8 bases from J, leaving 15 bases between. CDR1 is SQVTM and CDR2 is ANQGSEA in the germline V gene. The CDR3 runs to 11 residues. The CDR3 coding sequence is TGCAGCACCCCACAGGCCTCAACCCAGTACTTC. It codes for CSTPQASTQYF.

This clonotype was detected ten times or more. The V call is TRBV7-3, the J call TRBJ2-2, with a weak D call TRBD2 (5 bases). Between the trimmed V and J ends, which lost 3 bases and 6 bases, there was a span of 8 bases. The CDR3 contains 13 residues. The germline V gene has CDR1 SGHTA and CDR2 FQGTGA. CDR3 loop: CASSFSGAGELFF. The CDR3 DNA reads TGTGCCAGCAGCTTCTCCGGGGCCGGGGAGCTGTTTTTT.

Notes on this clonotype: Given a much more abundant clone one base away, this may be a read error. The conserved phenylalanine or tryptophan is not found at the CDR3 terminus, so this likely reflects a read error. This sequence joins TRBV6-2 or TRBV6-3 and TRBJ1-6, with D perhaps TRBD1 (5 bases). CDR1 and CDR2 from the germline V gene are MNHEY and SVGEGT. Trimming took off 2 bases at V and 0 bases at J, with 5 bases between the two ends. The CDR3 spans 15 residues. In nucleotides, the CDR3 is TGTGCCAGCAGTTACAGGGGCTCCTATAATTCACCCCTCCACGTT. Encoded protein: CASSYRGSYNSPLHV.

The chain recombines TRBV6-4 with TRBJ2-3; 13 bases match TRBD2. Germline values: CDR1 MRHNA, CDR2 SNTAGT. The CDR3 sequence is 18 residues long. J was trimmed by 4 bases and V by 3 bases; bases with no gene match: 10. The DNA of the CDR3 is TGTGCCAGCAGTGAGTCTCCGGGACTAGCGGGACTAGCAGATACGCAGTATTTT. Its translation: CASSESPGLAGLADTQYF.

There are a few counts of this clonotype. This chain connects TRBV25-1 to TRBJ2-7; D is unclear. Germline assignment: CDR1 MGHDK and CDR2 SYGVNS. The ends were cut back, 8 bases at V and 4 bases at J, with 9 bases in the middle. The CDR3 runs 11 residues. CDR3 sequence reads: CASQSHYEQYF. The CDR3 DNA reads TGTGCCAGCCAAAGCCATTACGAGCAGTACTTC.

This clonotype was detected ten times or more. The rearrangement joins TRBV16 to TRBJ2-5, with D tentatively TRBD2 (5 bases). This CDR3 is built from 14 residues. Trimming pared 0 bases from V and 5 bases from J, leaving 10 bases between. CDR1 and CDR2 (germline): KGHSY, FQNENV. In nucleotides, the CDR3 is TGTGCCAGCAGCCAATCCAGTCCGGGGGAGACCCAGTACTTC. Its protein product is CASSQSSPGETQYF. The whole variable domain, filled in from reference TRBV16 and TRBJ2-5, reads GEEVAQTPKHLVRGEGQKAKLYCAPIKGHSYVFWYQQVLKNEFKFLISFQNENVFDETGMPKERFSAKCLPNSPCSLEIQATKLEDSAVYFCASSQSSPGETQYFGPGTRLLVL.

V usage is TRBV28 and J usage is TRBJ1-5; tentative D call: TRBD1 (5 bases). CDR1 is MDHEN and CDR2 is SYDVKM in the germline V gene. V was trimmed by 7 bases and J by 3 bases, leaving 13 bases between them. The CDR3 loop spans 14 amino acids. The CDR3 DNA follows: TGTGCCAGCACGGAAAGACAGTTCAATCAGCCCCAGCATTTT. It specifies CASTERQFNQPQHF.

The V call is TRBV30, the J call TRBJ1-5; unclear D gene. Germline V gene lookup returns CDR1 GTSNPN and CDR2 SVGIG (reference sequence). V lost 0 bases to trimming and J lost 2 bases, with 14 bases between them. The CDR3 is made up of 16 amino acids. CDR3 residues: CAWSVRSPGGNQPQHF. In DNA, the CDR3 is TGTGCCTGGAGTGTACGGAGTCCCGGCGGCAATCAGCCCCAGCATTTT.

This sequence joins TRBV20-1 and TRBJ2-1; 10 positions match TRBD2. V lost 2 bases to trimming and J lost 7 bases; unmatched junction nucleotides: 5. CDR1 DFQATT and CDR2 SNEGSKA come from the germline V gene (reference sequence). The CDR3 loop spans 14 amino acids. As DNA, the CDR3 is TGCAGTGCTAGACCTAGCGGGAGACAGAATGAGCAGTTCTTC. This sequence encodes CSARPSGRQNEQFF.

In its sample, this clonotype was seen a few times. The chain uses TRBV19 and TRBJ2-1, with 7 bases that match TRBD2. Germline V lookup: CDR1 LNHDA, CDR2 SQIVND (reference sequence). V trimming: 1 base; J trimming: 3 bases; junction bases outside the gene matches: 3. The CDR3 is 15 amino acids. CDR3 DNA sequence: TGTGCCAGTAGTATAGTGGGGGGGTTCTACAATGAGCAGTTCTTC. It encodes CASSIVGGFYNEQFF.

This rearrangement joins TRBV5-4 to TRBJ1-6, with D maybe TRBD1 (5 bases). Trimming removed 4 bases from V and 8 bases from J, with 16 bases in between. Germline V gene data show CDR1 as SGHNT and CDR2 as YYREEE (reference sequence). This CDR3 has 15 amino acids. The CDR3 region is CASSRSGGSDSPLHF. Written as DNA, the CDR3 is TGTGCCAGCAGCCGATCTGGGGGTTCGGATTCACCCCTCCACTTT. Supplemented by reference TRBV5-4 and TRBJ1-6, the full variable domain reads ETGVTQSPTHLIKTRGQQVTLRCSSQSGHNTVSWYQQALGQGPQFIFQYYREEENGRGNFPPRFSGLQFPNYSSELNVNALELDDSALYLCASSRSGGSDSPLHFGNGTRLTVT.

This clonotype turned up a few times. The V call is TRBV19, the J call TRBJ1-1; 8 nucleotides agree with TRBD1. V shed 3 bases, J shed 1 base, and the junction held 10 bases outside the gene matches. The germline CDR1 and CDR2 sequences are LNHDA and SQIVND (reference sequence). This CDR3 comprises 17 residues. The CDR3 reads CASSISLTGEANTEAFF. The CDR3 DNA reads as TGTGCCAGTAGTATCTCCCTGACAGGGGAGGCGAACACTGAAGCTTTCTTT.